The sequence of this TCR beta chain was determined in a study of blood T cell repertoires in COVID-19. Participants were aged roughly 18 to 100 years from 24 US areas. The CDR3 contains 16 residues. The V segment lost 5 bases and the J segment 3 bases; nucleotides outside the gene matches: 10. CDR1 and CDR2 from the germline V gene are SGHTA and FQGTGA. Here immunoSEQ multiplex PCR was the method, and the copy in TCRdb shows in-frame clones only, minus some. The sample yields about 370,000 clones, 80% to 90% seen once. The chain carries TRBV7-3 and TRBJ2-1, with 7 bases aligning to TRBD2. The TCR comes from a man aged 18 to 35 who had recovered from COVID-19. Specimen: PBMCs or T cells enriched from blood (not recorded which). CDR3 DNA sequence: TGTGCCAGCAGCATCCAGGGCGGGACTAACTACAATGAGCAGTTCTTC. Protein: CASSIQGGTNYNEQFF.